The following is a TCR beta chain sequence with its context. This clonotype was seen at least ten times. Its binding antigen is unknown. No much larger clonotype is one base removed from it; base qualities were not supplied. This entry belongs to a study of low-dose radiotherapy and immunotherapy resistance in tumors (dated 2022 in TCRdb). Describing the broader study: In Cohort 1, each fraction delivered 0.5 Gy every 2 weeks, and the prescribed total PTV dose was 6.5 Gy. Nivolumab and ipilimumab were both given intravenously, with nivolumab at a 240 mg flat dose every two weeks and ipilimumab at 1 mg/kg every six weeks. Eight patients were included in the translational analysis, namely three from the first dose cohort plus the first five from the second dose cohort. Aspirin 300 mg was taken orally once daily by patients for four cycles, starting on cycle 1 day 1. No randomization into treatment groups was done for the people taking part in the trial. Cohort 2 received 1 Gy per fraction every two weeks, with a total of 13 Gy over 26 weeks. Intravenous cyclophosphamide at 200 mg/m2 was administered every two weeks, one day ahead of each radiation and immunotherapy administration.

Sequenced using an Illumina HiSeq 2500. First-strand cDNA was synthesized with Superscript III and a set of TRAV- and TRBV-specific primers, covering both TCRalpha and TCRbeta chains. TCRs were amplified with Phusion for 15 to 25 PCR cycles using a constant-region primer together with the adapter attached to the V primers. Isolated mRNA was amplified with the MessageAmp II aRNA Amplification Kit, using a roughly 17-hour in vitro transcription at 37°C. The Dynabeads mRNA DIRECT Purification Kit was used to isolate mRNA for TCR sequencing. Indexed Illumina adapters were added in a second Phusion PCR of 25 to 30 cycles, after which AMPure XP beads were used to purify the products. As for the original processing: Custom Perl scripts pooled TCR sequences encoding the same protein, removed out-of-frame sequences and computed each clonotype's abundance. Any TCR sequence supported by only a single read was excluded from analysis. Repertoire metrics included Shannon entropy, Gini index, clonality, richness, and frequency of TCRs shared between repertoires. TCRdb cleaned the public reads at Q25 with fastp, built clones with MiXCR and kept in-frame beta chains. Every CDR3 protein is listed once, alongside the most common genes and DNA of its rows. In this record, the V and J calls reflect TCRdb's handling and not the investigators' own analysis. This sample holds tens of thousands of distinct CDR3 sequences; 20% to 25% were observed only once. About 13% of the sample goes to the ten largest clones.

Via the germline V gene (reference sequence), CDR1 is MNHNY and CDR2 SVGAGI. Counted from cysteine to phenylalanine, this CDR3 has 16 amino acids. The DNA shown is the 48-base CDR3, in frame from base 1. V was cut back by 7 bases and J by 4 bases, leaving a gap of 19 bases between them. The time point label of this sample denotes: after trial treatment. This specimen's treatment or condition label, per the study, means: LDRT plus nivolumab, ipilimumab, low-dose cyclophosphamide and aspirin (RACIN trial). Donors were enrolled in RACIN, a single-arm phase I dose-escalation trial in which nivolumab, ipilimumab, aspirin, low-dose cyclophosphamide and low-dose radiotherapy were combined. To be eligible, a patient needed to have an advanced solid tumor that was TIL-negative.

The sequence came from a female donor with ovarian cancer. Recombination connected TRBV6-6 to TRBJ2-2, with a weak D call of TRBD1 (6 bases match). Sequencing was performed on PBMCs, taken after low-dose radiotherapy plus immunotherapy. The DNA sequence is given as TGTGCCAGCAACCCCGTTACGCTGGGGGCCACCGGGGAGCTGTTTTTT. Translated, this gives CASNPVTLGATGELFF.